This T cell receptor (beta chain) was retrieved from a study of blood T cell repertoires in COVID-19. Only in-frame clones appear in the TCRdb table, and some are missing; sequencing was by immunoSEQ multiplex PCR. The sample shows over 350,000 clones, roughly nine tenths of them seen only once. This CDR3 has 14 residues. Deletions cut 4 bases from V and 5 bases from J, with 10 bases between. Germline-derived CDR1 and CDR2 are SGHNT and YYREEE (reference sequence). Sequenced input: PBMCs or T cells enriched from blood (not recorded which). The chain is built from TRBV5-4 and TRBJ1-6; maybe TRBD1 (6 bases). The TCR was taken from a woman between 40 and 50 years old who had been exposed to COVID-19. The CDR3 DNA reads TGTGCCAGCAGCCGGGACAAGAATAATTCACCCCTCCACTTT. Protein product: CASSRDKNNSPLHF. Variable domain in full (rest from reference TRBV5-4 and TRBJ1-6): ETGVTQSPTHLIKTRGQQVTLRCSSQSGHNTVSWYQQALGQGPQFIFQYYREEENGRGNFPPRFSGLQFPNYSSELNVNALELDDSALYLCASSRDKNNSPLHFGNGTRLTVT.